These 8 T cell receptor beta chains were all obtained from the same sample, sequenced in a study of tumor-infiltrating lymphocytes in primary liver carcinoma. From unsorted bulk tissue weighing roughly 17-34 mg, DNA and RNA were co-extracted. Starting from around 500 ng of total RNA, TCR beta cDNA was produced with a primer in the constant region. Three nested multiplex PCR rounds, a slightly modified ARM-PCR, produced the libraries for TCR beta. TRBV1-TRBV30 forward primers and a C-beta reverse primer were used in the first two PCR rounds, which each ran for 9 to 10 cycles. TCRdb called the multiplex PCR reads again in MiXCR, with one record for every CDR3 protein. This repertoire shows 90,000 to 150,000 distinct CDR3 sequences, roughly 69% found once; its top ten account for about a tenth. Sequenced sample: liver tumor tissue from sampling region 1. Subset denoted: tumor region T1, superior pole. The receptor set was obtained from a woman aged 60-75 years with primary liver carcinoma and hepatitis B virus infection.

This clonotype was seen only a few times. The V gene is TRBV5-1, the J gene TRBJ2-5; 14 positions match TRBD2. Trimming cost V 0 bases and J 4 bases; bases outside gene matches: 2. The CDR3 contains 16 residues. The germline CDR1 and CDR2 sequences are SGHRS and YFSETQ. CDR3 residues: CASSLGLAGGRETQYF. The DNA for the CDR3 is TGCGCCAGCAGCTTGGGACTAGCGGGAGGGCGAGAGACCCAGTACTTC.

This clonotype has only one observation. A read error may produce the germline difference seen at one junction end. The genes are TRBV2 and TRBJ1-5; D unresolved. The CDR3 has 14 amino acids. Germline assignment: CDR1 SNHLY and CDR2 FYNNEI. The CDR3 reads CASKTTYSNQPQHF. The CDR3 DNA sequence: TGTGCCAGCAAGACGACCTATAGCAATCAACCCCAGCATTTT.

As concerns this clonotype: One end of the junction does not line up with germline, which may come from a read error. V and J are TRBV7-9 and TRBJ2-1, with TRBD2 matching over 12 bases. This CDR3 has 18 residues. CDR1 and CDR2 (germline): SEHNR, FQNEAQ (reference sequence). The CDR3, as DNA: TGTGCCAGCAGCTCCGCATTCGGACTAGCGGGATTCTACAATGAGCGGTTCTTC. The encoded protein is CASSSAFGLAGFYNERFF.

In its sample, this clonotype was seen once. This may be a read error: a much more frequent sequence differs by one nucleotide. The final CDR3 position lacks the conserved phenylalanine or tryptophan, pointing to a likely read error. V and J are TRBV29-1 and TRBJ2-3, with TRBD2 as a possible D gene (7 bases). The V gene lost 2 bases and the J gene lost 3 bases, with 12 bases spanning the gap. Germline V gene sequence: CDR1 SQVTM, CDR2 ANQGSEA. CDR3 length: 14 residues. Here the CDR3 reads CSVERGRGTDTQYS. DNA of the CDR3: TGCAGCGTTGAACGGGGGAGGGGGACAGATACGCAGTATTCT.

This clonotype appeared once. At one end the junction does not follow the germline gene, possibly because of a read error. V is TRBV11-3 and J is TRBJ2-1; 11 nucleotides match TRBD2. The CDR3 is made up of 19 amino acids. Per germline, CDR1 SGHNT and CDR2 YENEEA. CDR3 nucleotide sequence: TGTGCCAGCAGCGCCGGGCAGGGGGGACTAGCGGAAGGATTCAATGAGCAATTCTTC. It translates to CASSAGQGGLAEGFNEQFF. Full variable domain (rest looked up from reference TRBV11-3 and TRBJ2-1): EAGVVQSPRYKIIEKKQPVAFWCNPISGHNTLYWYLQNLGQGPELLIRYENEEAVDDSQLPKDRFSAERLKGVDSTLKIQPAELGDSAVYLCASSAGQGGLAEGFNEQFFGPGTRLTVL.

The chain couples TRBV6-5 to TRBJ2-6, with D perhaps matching TRBD1 (6 bases). This CDR3 region has 17 residues. Trimming left V 5 bases short and J 1 base short, with 15 bases between. Per the germline V gene, CDR1 is MNHEY and CDR2 is SVGAGI. In nucleotides, the CDR3 is TGTGCCAGCAGTACTAAAGGGACAAGGTCTGGGGCCAACGTCCTGACTTTC. Translated: CASSTKGTRSGANVLTF.

With respect to this clonotype: One junction end does not reproduce the germline sequence, and a read error may be involved. This chain uses TRBV5-1 with TRBJ2-1; 11 bases match TRBD2. The CDR3 runs to 15 residues. CDR1 and CDR2 (germline): SGHRS, YFSETQ. The CDR3 loop is CASSSLAGGPNVQFF. In nucleotides, the CDR3 is TGCGCCAGCAGCTCGTTAGCGGGAGGGCCCAATGTGCAGTTCTTC.

This chain links TRBV5-1 with TRBJ2-4; 7 positions agree with TRBD1. Germline values: CDR1 SGHRS, CDR2 YFSETQ. V was clipped by 0 bases and J by 3 bases; unmatched bases: 12. The CDR3 length is 18 residues. As DNA, the CDR3 is TGCGCCAGCAGCTTGGCCCCTACAGAGGGGGCTGGCAAAAACATTCAGTACTTC. Its protein product is CASSLAPTEGAGKNIQYF.